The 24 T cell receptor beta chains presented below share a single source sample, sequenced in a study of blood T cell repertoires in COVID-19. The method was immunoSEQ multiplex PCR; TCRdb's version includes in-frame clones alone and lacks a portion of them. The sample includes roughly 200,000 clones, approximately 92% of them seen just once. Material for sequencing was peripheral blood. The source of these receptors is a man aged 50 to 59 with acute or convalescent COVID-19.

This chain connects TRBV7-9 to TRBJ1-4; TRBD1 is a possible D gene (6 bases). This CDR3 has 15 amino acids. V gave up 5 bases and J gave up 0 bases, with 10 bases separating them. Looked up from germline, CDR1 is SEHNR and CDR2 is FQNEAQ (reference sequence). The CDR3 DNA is TGTGCCAGCAGCCAACAGGGTGCAACTAATGAAAAACTGTTTTTT. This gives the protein CASSQQGATNEKLFF.

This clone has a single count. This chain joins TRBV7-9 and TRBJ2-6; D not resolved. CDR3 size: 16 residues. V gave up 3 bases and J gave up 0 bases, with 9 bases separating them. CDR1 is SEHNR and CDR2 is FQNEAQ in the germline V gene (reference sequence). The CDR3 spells CASSFRVDSGANVLTF. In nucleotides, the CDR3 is TGTGCCAGCAGCTTTAGAGTCGACTCTGGGGCCAACGTCCTGACTTTC.

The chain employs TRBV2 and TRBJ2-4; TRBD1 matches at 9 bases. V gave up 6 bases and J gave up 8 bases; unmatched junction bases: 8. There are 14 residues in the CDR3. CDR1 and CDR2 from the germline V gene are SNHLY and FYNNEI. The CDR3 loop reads CASRRQGGEHIQYF. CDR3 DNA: TGTGCCAGCAGGAGACAGGGGGGAGAGCACATTCAGTACTTC. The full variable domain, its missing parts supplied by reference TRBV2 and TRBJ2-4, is EPEVTQTPSHQVTQMGQEVILRCVPISNHLYFYWYRQILGQKVEFLVSFYNNEISEKSEIFDDQFSVERPDGSNFTLKIRSTKLEDSAMYFCASRRQGGEHIQYFGAGTRLSVL.

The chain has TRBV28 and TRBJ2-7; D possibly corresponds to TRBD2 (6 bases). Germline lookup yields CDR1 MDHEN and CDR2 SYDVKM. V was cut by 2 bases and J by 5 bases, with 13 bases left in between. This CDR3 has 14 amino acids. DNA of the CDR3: TGTGCCAGCAGTTTAGCGGGGTTTCTGGACGAGCAGTACGTC. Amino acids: CASSLAGFLDEQYV.

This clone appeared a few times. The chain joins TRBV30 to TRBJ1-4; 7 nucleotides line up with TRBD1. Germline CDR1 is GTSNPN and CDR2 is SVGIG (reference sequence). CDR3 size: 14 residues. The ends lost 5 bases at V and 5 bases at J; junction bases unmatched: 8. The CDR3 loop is CAWLETGRNEKLFF. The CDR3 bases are TGTGCCTGGCTGGAGACAGGGAGGAATGAAAAACTGTTTTTT.

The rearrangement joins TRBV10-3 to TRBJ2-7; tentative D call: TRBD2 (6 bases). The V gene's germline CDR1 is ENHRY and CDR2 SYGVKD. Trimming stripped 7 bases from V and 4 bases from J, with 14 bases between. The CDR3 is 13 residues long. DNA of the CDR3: TGTGCCATCAACCCTAACGGGGGTTACGAGCAGTACTTC. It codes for CAINPNGGYEQYF.

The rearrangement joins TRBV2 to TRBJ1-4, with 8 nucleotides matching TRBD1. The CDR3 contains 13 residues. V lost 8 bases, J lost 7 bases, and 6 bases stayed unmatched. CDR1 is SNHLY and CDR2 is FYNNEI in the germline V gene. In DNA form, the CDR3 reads TGTGCCAGCGGAGGACAGGGATCTGAAAAACTGTTTTTT. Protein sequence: CASGGQGSEKLFF.

This CDR3 is CATRGAGAADTQYF. In nucleotides, the CDR3 is TGTGCCACCAGAGGGGCAGGGGCGGCAGATACGCAGTATTTT. V and J are TRBV24-1 and TRBJ2-3; TRBD1 is a possible D gene (6 bases). With 7 bases removed from V and 4 bases from J, the gap between germline ends came to 14 bases. Germline CDR1 reads KGHDR; CDR2 reads SFDVKD. The CDR3 extends over 14 amino acids.

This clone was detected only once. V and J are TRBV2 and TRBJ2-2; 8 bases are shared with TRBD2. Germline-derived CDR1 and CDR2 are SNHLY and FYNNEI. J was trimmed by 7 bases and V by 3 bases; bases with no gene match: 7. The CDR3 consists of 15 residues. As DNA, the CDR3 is TGTGCCAGCAGTGAGCAAGCGGGAGAAGTCGGGGAGCTGTTTTTT. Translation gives CASSEQAGEVGELFF. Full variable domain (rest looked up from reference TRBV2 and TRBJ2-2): EPEVTQTPSHQVTQMGQEVILRCVPISNHLYFYWYRQILGQKVEFLVSFYNNEISEKSEIFDDQFSVERPDGSNFTLKIRSTKLEDSAMYFCASSEQAGEVGELFFGEGSRLTVL.

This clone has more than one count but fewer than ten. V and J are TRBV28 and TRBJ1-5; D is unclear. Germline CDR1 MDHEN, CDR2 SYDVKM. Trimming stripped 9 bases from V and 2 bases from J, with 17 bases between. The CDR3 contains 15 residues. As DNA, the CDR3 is TGTGCCAGTCAGGCCGGGAATCTCGGCAATCAGCCCCAGCATTTT. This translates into CASQAGNLGNQPQHF.

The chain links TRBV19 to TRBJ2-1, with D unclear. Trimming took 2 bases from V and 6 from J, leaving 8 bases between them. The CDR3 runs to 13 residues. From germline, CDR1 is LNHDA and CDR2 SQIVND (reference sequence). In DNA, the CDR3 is TGTGCCAGTAGTATATATTCAGGCAATGAGCAGTTCTTC. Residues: CASSIYSGNEQFF.

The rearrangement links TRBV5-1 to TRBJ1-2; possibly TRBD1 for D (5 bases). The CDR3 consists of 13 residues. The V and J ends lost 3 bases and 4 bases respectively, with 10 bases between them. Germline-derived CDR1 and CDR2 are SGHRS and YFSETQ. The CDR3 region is CASSSIDSYGYTF. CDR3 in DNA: TGCGCCAGCAGCTCTATCGACAGCTATGGCTACACCTTC.

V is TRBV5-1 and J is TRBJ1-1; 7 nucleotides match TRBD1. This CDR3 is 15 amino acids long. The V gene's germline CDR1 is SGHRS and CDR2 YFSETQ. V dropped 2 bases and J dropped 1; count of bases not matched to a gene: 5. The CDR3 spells CASSFEGAGNTEAFF. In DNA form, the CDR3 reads TGCGCCAGCAGCTTTGAGGGGGCGGGGAACACTGAAGCTTTCTTT.

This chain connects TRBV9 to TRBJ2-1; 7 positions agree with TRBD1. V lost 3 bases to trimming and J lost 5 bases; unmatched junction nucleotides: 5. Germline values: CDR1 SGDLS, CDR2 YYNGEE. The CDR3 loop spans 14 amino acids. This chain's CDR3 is CASSEQTGNNEQFF. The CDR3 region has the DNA TGTGCCAGCAGCGAACAGACAGGGAACAATGAGCAGTTCTTC.

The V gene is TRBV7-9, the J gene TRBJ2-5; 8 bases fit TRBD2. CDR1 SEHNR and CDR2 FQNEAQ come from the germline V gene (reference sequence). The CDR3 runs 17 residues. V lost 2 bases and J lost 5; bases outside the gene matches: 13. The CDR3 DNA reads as TGTGCCAGCAGCTTAAAACCGGGCGGGGGGCAGGATGAGACCCAGTACTTC. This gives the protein CASSLKPGGGQDETQYF.

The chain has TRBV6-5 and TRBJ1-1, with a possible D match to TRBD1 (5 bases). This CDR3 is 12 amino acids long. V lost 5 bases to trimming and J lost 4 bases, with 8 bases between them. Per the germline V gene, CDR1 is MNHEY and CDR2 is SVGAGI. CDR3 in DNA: TGTGCCAGCAGTAACAGGTTCACTGAAGCTTTCTTT. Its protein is CASSNRFTEAFF.

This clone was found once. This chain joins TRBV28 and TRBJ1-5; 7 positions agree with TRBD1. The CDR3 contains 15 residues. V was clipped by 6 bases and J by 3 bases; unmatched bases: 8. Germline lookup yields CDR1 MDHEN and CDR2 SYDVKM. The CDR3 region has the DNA TGTGCCAGCAGCCCTGACAGGGAAGTCAATCAGCCCCAGCATTTT. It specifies CASSPDREVNQPQHF.

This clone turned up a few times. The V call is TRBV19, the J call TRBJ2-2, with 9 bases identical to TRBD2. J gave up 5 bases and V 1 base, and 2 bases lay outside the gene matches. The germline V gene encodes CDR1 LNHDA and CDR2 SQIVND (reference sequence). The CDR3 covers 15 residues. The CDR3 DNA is TGTGCCAGTAGTATAGGGCTAGCGGGGACCGGGGAGCTGTTTTTT. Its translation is CASSIGLAGTGELFF.

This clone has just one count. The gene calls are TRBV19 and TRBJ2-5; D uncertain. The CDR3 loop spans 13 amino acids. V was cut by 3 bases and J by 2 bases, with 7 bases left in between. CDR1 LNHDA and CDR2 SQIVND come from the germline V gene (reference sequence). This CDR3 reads CASSMLAQETQYF. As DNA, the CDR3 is TGTGCCAGTAGTATGTTGGCTCAAGAGACCCAGTACTTC.

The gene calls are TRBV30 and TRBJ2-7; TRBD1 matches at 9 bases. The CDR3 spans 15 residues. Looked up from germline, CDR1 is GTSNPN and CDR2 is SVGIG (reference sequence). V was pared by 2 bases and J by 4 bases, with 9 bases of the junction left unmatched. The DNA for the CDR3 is TGTGCCTGGAGTCCAGTAGGGACAGGGAAATACGAGCAGTACTTC. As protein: CAWSPVGTGKYEQYF.

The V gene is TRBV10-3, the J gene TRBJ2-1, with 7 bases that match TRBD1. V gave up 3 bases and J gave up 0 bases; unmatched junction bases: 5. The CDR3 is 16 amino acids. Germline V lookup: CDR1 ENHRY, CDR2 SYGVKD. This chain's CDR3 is CAISDIRGTSYNEQFF. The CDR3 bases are TGTGCCATCAGTGACATCAGGGGGACCTCCTACAATGAGCAGTTCTTC.

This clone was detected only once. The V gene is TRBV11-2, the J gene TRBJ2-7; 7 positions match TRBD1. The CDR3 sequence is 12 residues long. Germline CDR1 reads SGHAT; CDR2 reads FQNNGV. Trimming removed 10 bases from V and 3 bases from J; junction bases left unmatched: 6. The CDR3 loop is CATSPGGYEQYF. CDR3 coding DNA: TGTGCCACCTCCCCAGGGGGCTACGAGCAGTACTTC.

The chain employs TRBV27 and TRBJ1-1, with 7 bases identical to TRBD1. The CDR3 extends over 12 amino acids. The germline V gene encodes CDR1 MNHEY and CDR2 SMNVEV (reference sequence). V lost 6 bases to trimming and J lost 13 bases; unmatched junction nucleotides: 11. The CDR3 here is CASRDPDRRHFF. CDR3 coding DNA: TGTGCCAGCAGAGACCCGGACAGGCGGCATTTCTTT.

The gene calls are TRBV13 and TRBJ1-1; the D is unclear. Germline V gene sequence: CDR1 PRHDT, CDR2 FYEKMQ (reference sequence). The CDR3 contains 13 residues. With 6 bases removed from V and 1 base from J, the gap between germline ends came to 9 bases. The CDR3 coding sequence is TGTGCCAGCAGTTTTCAGGAGAACACTGAAGCTTTCTTT. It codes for CASSFQENTEAFF. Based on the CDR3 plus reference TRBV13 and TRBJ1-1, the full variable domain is AAGVIQSPRHLIKEKRETATLKCYPIPRHDTVYWYQQGPGQDPQFLISFYEKMQSDKGSIPDRFSAQQFSDYHSELNMSSLELGDSALYFCASSFQENTEAFFGQGTRLTVV.